These 23 T cell receptor beta chains came from one sample sequenced in a study of T-cell memory formation after mild COVID-19. TCRdb called the 5' RACE reads again in MiXCR, with one record for every CDR3 protein. The sample records roughly 180,000 distinct CDR3 sequences, 11% being singletons. The sequenced sample consisted of PBMCs or a T cell subset sorted from them (not recorded which). The source of these receptors is a man younger than 35 who had mild COVID-19 (a few samples of this study predate the infection). Cell type and time point are not known.

This clonotype was seen more than once but under ten times. This rearrangement joins TRBV15 to TRBJ2-5; 9 bases line up with TRBD1. Germline V gene lookup returns CDR1 LNHNV and CDR2 YYDKDF (reference sequence). This CDR3 is built from 15 residues. The junction had 3 bases not matched to a gene; V was cut back by 0 bases and J by 4 bases. CDR3 coding DNA: TGTGCCACCAGCAGAGAACAGGGGGCGAGAGAGACCCAGTACTTC. Protein product: CATSREQGARETQYF.

A few counts support this clonotype. The chain uses TRBV15 and TRBJ1-1; the D is unclear. V was pared by 0 bases and J by 11 bases, with 10 bases between. CDR3 length: 12 residues. From germline, CDR1 is LNHNV and CDR2 YYDKDF (reference sequence). The DNA of the CDR3 is TGTGCCACCAGCAGAGATCATTCTCGGGCTTTCTTT. This sequence encodes CATSRDHSRAFF.

There are a few counts of this clonotype. The chain carries TRBV9 and TRBJ2-1; 8 bases line up with TRBD2. Germline trimming cut 4 bases from V and 7 bases from J; bases unmatched to any gene: 16. CDR3 size: 17 residues. Germline values: CDR1 SGDLS, CDR2 YYNGEE. In nucleotides, the CDR3 is TGTGCCAGCAGCCCGCCCATTTTCGGGGGGGCGGGAAATGAGCAGTTCTTC. Translated: CASSPPIFGGAGNEQFF.

This clonotype was counted many times. The rearrangement links TRBV2 to TRBJ2-7; D possibly corresponds to TRBD2 (6 bases). With 7 bases removed from V and 3 bases from J, the gap between germline ends came to 16 bases. Germline V gene data show CDR1 as SNHLY and CDR2 as FYNNEI. CDR3 size: 14 residues. In DNA form, the CDR3 reads TGTGCCAGCACCCCGACCGGGGGACGCTACGAGCAGTACGTC. Its translation: CASTPTGGRYEQYV.

This clonotype was observed a few times. V and J are TRBV7-8 and TRBJ1-1; TRBD1 agrees at 7 bases. The germline gives CDR1 SGHVS, CDR2 FQNEAQ. V was clipped by 1 base and J by 5 bases; unmatched bases: 4. This CDR3 region has 14 residues. CDR3 protein: CASSLGTGLTEAFF. The CDR3 coding sequence is TGTGCCAGCAGCTTAGGGACAGGATTGACTGAAGCTTTCTTT.

This clonotype was detected a few times. The V gene is TRBV7-6, the J gene TRBJ2-2, with 7 bases aligning to TRBD1. From germline, CDR1 is SGHVS and CDR2 FNYEAQ. The CDR3 contains 16 residues. Trimming at V came to 4 bases and at J to 0 bases, leaving 5 bases not matched to a gene. CDR3 coding DNA: TGTGCCAGCAGCTCAGGGGACAGCGCGAACACCGGGGAGCTGTTTTTT. It specifies CASSSGDSANTGELFF.

This clonotype came up many times. V gene TRBV5-1 combines with J gene TRBJ2-7, with TRBD1 identical over 8 bases. The junction had 6 bases not matched to a gene; V was cut back by 4 bases and J by 3 bases. The CDR3 totals 14 residues. Germline V gene lookup returns CDR1 SGHRS and CDR2 YFSETQ. CDR3 residues: CASSLAGQGYEQYF. Written as DNA, the CDR3 is TGCGCCAGCAGCCTGGCAGGACAGGGCTACGAGCAGTACTTC.

The table lists this clonotype with a few counts. This rearrangement joins TRBV6-6 to TRBJ1-6; 8 bases align to TRBD1. The germline CDR1 and CDR2 sequences are MNHNY and SVGAGI (reference sequence). V lost 6 bases to trimming and J lost 3 bases; unmatched junction nucleotides: 7. This CDR3 has 16 amino acids. The CDR3 protein is CASRSPTGVYNSPLHF. The CDR3 DNA sequence: TGTGCCAGCAGATCTCCGACAGGGGTCTATAATTCACCCCTCCACTTT.

The chain is built from TRBV20-1 and TRBJ2-5, with a weak D call TRBD2 (6 bases). Germline CDR1 and CDR2: DFQATT and SNEGSKA (reference sequence). The CDR3 is made up of 14 amino acids. Between the trimmed V and J ends, which lost 6 bases and 6 bases, there was a span of 20 bases. In DNA form, the CDR3 reads TGCAGTGCGCCCGGGCGGGGCTCCGGGAAGACCCAGTACTTC. Protein product: CSAPGRGSGKTQYF.

The CDR3 DNA reads TGTGCCATAAGACAAGACAGCAATCAGCCCCAGCATTTT. Translated, it gives CAIRQDSNQPQHF. This chain links TRBV10-3 with TRBJ1-5; D call uncertain. Trimming took 9 bases from V and 1 from J, leaving 10 bases between them. Germline V lookup: CDR1 ENHRY, CDR2 SYGVKD. This CDR3 contains 13 residues.

To note about this clonotype: This clone may be a read error of a much larger clone one base away. The chain carries TRBV7-3 and TRBJ2-2; D tentatively reads TRBD1 or TRBD2 (5 bases each). V dropped 5 bases and J dropped 5 bases, with 12 bases sitting between them. Germline CDR1 is SGHTA and CDR2 is FQGTGA. The CDR3 spans 14 residues. CDR3 sequence (DNA): TGTGCCAGCAGCACTACGGGGCTGACCGGGGAGCTGTTTTTT. Translating it yields CASSTTGLTGELFF. Together with reference TRBV7-3 and TRBJ2-2, the CDR3 gives the full variable domain: GAGVSQTPSNKVTEKGKYVELRCDPISGHTALYWYRQSLGQGPEFLIYFQGTGAADDSGLPNDRFFAVRPEGSVSTLKIQRTERGDSAVYLCASSTTGLTGELFFGEGSRLTVL.

This chain joins TRBV7-9 and TRBJ1-1; no definite D call. The CDR3 sequence is 11 residues long. Trimming left V 2 bases short and J 11 bases short, with 9 bases between. CDR1 and CDR2 (germline): SEHNR, FQNEAQ (reference sequence). CDR3 DNA: TGTGCCAGCAGCTTAACGGCCAGGGCTTTCTTT. Its protein product is CASSLTARAFF.

The CDR3 sequence: CASSLPPGGSRTDTQYF. Written as DNA, the CDR3 is TGTGCCAGCAGCCTACCCCCCGGGGGATCCCGCACAGATACGCAGTATTTT. The V call is TRBV7-2, the J call TRBJ2-3; possible D gene TRBD2, 6 bases. Germline V gene lookup returns CDR1 SGHTA and CDR2 FQGNSA. Trimming stripped 5 bases from V and 1 base from J, with 19 bases between. CDR3 length equals 17 residues. Variable domain in full (rest from reference TRBV7-2 and TRBJ2-3): GAGVSQSPSNKVTEKGKDVELRCDPISGHTALYWYRQSLGQGLEFLIYFQGNSAPDKSGLPSDRFSAERTGGSVSTLTIQRTQQEDSAVYLCASSLPPGGSRTDTQYFGPGTRLTVL.

This clonotype turned up a few times. The gene calls are TRBV29-1 and TRBJ2-1; either TRBD1 or TRBD2 may fit D (6 bases each). The V gene's germline CDR1 is SQVTM and CDR2 ANQGSEA. V was trimmed by 6 bases and J by 0 bases, leaving 24 bases between them. The CDR3 sequence is 18 residues long. The CDR3 protein is CSVLGHPRETSSYNEQFF. The CDR3 DNA reads TGCAGCGTGTTGGGACACCCCCGGGAGACTAGCTCCTACAATGAGCAGTTCTTC.

This clonotype has ten or more counts. This chain connects TRBV7-8 to TRBJ2-3, with 7 nucleotides matching TRBD1. The junction had 5 bases not matched to a gene; V was cut back by 8 bases and J by 0 bases. The CDR3 length is 14 residues. CDR1 SGHVS and CDR2 FQNEAQ come from the germline V gene. For the CDR3, the DNA is TGTGCCAGCTCGGACAGGACTAGCACAGATACGCAGTATTTT. Its translation is CASSDRTSTDTQYF.

This chain uses TRBV20-1 with TRBJ2-5; the D is unclear. Germline loops: CDR1 DFQATT, CDR2 SNEGSKA (reference sequence). The CDR3 sequence is 11 residues long. With 3 bases removed from V and 7 bases from J, the gap between germline ends came to 9 bases. For the CDR3, the DNA is TGCAGTGCTAGTCCCTCCAGGACCCAGTACTTC. Its translation: CSASPSRTQYF.

This clonotype has a count of ten or more. V is TRBV5-1 and J is TRBJ2-3, with 12 bases that match TRBD2. Trimming removed 1 base from V and 4 bases from J; junction bases left unmatched: 4. The CDR3 runs to 16 residues. CDR1 is SGHRS, CDR2 YFSETQ, per germline. The CDR3 DNA sequence: TGCGCCAGCAGCTTGCAGACTAGCGGGGGCTCAGATACGCAGTATTTT. Protein product: CASSLQTSGGSDTQYF.

This clonotype was seen repeatedly, ten times or more. The chain has TRBV20-1 and TRBJ1-4; D is uncertain. The V end was cut by 0 bases, the J end by 0 bases, with 2 bases between. Looked up from germline, CDR1 is DFQATT and CDR2 is SNEGSKA (reference sequence). The CDR3 spans 13 residues. For the CDR3, the DNA is TGCAGTGCTAGAGAACCAACTAATGAAAAACTGTTTTTT. Protein product: CSAREPTNEKLFF.

This clonotype was counted a few times. The chain combines TRBV15 with TRBJ2-7, with a weak D call TRBD2 (6 bases). V lost 0 bases to trimming and J lost 6 bases, with 12 bases between them. Germline V lookup: CDR1 LNHNV, CDR2 YYDKDF (reference sequence). The CDR3 consists of 14 residues. The CDR3 spells CATSREGGGFEQYF. In nucleotides, the CDR3 is TGTGCCACCAGCAGAGAGGGTGGGGGGTTCGAGCAGTACTTC.

This clonotype was detected only a few times. The chain recombines TRBV6-5 with TRBJ1-2, with D possibly being TRBD1 (6 bases). CDR1 and CDR2 (germline): MNHEY, SVGAGI. CDR3 size: 13 residues. V was shortened by 8 bases and J by 7 bases, with 17 bases between the two germline ends. CDR3 in amino acids: CASRYQGLGGYTF. The CDR3 DNA reads as TGTGCCAGCCGCTACCAGGGGTTAGGTGGCTACACCTTC.

CDR3 DNA sequence: TGCGCCCCCGGGCAGAGCACAGATACGCAGTATTTT. This gives the protein CAPGQSTDTQYF. The chain is built from TRBV10-2 and TRBJ2-3; D is uncertain. The CDR3 length is 12 residues. Germline V gives CDR1 WSHSY, CDR2 SAAADI. Trimming stripped 11 bases from V and 0 bases from J, with 9 bases between.

The V gene is TRBV5-1, the J gene TRBJ1-1; D is uncertain. The germline V gene has CDR1 SGHRS and CDR2 YFSETQ. The CDR3 totals 13 residues. The V and J ends lost 0 bases and 5 bases respectively, with 8 bases between them. CDR3 region: CASSLGDRTEAFF. CDR3 in DNA: TGCGCCAGCAGCTTGGGTGATAGGACTGAAGCTTTCTTT.

This chain joins TRBV19 and TRBJ1-1, with 8 bases aligning to TRBD1. This CDR3 has 14 amino acids. Germline V gene data show CDR1 as LNHDA and CDR2 as SQIVND (reference sequence). The V gene end was trimmed by 5 bases and the J gene end by 6 bases; junction bases not matched to a gene: 8. The CDR3 region has the DNA TGTGCCAGTAGTGCGGACAGGGAGAGGCCTGAAGCTTTCTTT. Protein: CASSADRERPEAFF.